This TCR beta chain was sequenced in a study of blood T cell repertoires in COVID-19. Whole-study context: The samples span acute and convalescent COVID-19 from the United States, Italy and Spain.

The length of the CDR3 is 14 residues. The germline V gene encodes CDR1 SGHDT and CDR2 YYEEEE. The V gene lost 3 bases and the J gene lost 0 bases, with 7 bases spanning the gap. The repertoire was sequenced with immunoSEQ multiplex PCR; TCRdb's copy has only in-frame clones and lacks some. The sample shows about 310,000 clones, roughly 87% of them seen only once. The specimen sequenced was peripheral blood. The receptor comes from a man aged 45-60 years with active or convalescent COVID-19. V is TRBV5-6 and J is TRBJ1-3; weak D call: TRBD1 (5 bases). For the CDR3, the DNA is TGTGCCAGCAGCTCCAGGGTCTCTGGAAACACCATATATTTT. Its translation is CASSSRVSGNTIYF. Complete variable domain (other parts from reference TRBV5-6 and TRBJ1-3): DAGVTQSPTHLIKTRGQQVTLRCSPKSGHDTVSWYQQALGQGPQFIFQYYEEEERQRGNFPDRFSGHQFPNYSSELNVNALLLGDSALYLCASSSRVSGNTIYFGEGSWLTVV.